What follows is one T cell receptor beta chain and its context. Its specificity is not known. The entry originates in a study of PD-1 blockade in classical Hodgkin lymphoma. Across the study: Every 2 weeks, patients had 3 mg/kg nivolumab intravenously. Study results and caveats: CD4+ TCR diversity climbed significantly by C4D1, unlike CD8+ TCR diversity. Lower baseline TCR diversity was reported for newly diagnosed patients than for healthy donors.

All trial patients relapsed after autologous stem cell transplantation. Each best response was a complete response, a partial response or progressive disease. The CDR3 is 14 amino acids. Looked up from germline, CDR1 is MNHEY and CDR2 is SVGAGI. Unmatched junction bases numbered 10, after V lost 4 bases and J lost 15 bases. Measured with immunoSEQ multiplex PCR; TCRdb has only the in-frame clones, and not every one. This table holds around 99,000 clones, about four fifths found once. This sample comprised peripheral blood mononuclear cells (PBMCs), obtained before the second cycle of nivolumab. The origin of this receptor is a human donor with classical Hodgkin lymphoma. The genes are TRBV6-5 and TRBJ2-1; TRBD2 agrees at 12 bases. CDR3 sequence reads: CASSFLAGGQVAFF. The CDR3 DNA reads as TGTGCCAGCAGTTTCCTAGCGGGAGGGCAGGTTGCGTTCTTC.